Given below is one T cell receptor beta chain in context. J lost 4 bases, V lost 4 bases, and 6 bases had no gene match. There are 15 residues in the CDR3. The V gene's germline CDR1 is MNHEY and CDR2 SVGAGI. The sample is drawn from a study of control samples from healthy donors and cancer patients. The protocol was immunoSEQ multiplex PCR, while the TCRdb copy is restricted to in-frame clones and leaves out a portion. The profile covers under 200,000 clones, with roughly 94% appearing a single time and around 15% taken by the ten largest. The genes are TRBV6-5 and TRBJ1-3, with 8 positions matching TRBD1. Input material: PBMCs. The sequence derives from a man between 60 and 75 years old with colorectal cancer. The CDR3 bases are TGTGCCAGCAGTTCGACAGGGGCAGACGGAAACACCATATATTTT. Translation gives CASSSTGADGNTIYF.